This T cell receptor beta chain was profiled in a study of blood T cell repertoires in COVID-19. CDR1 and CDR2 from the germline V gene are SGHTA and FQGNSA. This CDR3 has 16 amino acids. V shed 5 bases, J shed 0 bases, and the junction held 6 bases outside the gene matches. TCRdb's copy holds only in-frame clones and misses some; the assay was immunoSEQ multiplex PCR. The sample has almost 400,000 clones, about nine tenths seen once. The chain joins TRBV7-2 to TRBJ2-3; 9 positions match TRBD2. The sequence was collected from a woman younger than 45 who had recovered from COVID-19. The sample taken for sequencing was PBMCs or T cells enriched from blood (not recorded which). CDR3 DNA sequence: TGTGCCAGCAGCCCGACTAGCGGACCTAGCACAGATACGCAGTATTTT. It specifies CASSPTSGPSTDTQYF.